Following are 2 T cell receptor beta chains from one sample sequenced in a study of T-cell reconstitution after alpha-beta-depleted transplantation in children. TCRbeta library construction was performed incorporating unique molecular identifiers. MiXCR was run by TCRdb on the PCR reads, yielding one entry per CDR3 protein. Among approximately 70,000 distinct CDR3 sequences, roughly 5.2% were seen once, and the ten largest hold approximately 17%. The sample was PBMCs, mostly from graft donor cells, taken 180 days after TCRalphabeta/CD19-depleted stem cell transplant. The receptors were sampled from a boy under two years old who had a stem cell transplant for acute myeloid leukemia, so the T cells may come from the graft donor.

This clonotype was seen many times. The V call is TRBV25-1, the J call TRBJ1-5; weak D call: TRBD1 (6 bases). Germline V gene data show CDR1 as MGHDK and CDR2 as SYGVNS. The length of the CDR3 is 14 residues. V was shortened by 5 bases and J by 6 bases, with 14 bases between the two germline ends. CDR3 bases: TGTGCCAGCAGTCTACAGGGAAGTGGTCAGCCCCAGCATTTT. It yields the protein CASSLQGSGQPQHF.

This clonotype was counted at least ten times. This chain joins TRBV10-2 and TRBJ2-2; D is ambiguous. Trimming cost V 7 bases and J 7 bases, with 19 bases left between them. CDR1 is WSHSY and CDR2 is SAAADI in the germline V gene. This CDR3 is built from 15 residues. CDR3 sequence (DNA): TGCGCCAGCAAATGGTCTGTGGCGAAGAGCGGGGAGCTGTTTTTT. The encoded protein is CASKWSVAKSGELFF.